This is a list of T cell receptor beta chains from one sample in a study of siplizumab effects on memory and regulatory T cells. Measured with immunoSEQ multiplex PCR; TCRdb has only the in-frame clones, and not every one. The sample records 100,000 or so clones, approximately 94% being singletons. What was sequenced was non-Treg CD4+ T cells sorted from blood. These receptors originate from a human donor in good health. Both conserved end residues are trimmed from each CDR3.

j_gene,v_gene,CDR3aa
TRBJ2-7,TRBV12-1,ASSSSYEQY
TRBJ1-3,TRBV5-4,ASSLTNGGNTIY
TRBJ1-4,TRBV6-1,ASSEWDRGINEKLF
TRBJ1-5,TRBV6-5,ASRKDPGGGPQH
TRBJ2-2,TRBV28,ASSPRTGTGGTGELF
TRBJ2-7,TRBV25-1,ASSPVGGSKGKQY
TRBJ2-7,TRBV28,ASSGGGIEQY
TRBJ1-1,TRBV7-9,ASSSWTGTEAF
TRBJ2-7,TRBV11-2,ASSSGLAETYEQY
TRBJ2-7,TRBV11-2,ASSKGQGRSYEQY
TRBJ2-3,TRBV29-1,SVEELMATDTQY
TRBJ2-5,TRBV19,ASSPLREQETQY
TRBJ1-1,TRBV11-2,ASSPRTGENTEAF
TRBJ2-3,TRBV13,ASSASAPDTQY
TRBJ2-5,TRBV7-8,ASSLFTSGRETQY
TRBJ1-2,TRBV10-3,AISENRGSTNYGYT
TRBJ1-5,TRBV19,ASSVDRGRSNQPQH